What follows are 18 T cell receptor beta chains derived from one specimen sequenced in a study of blood T cell repertoires in COVID-19. Assay used: immunoSEQ multiplex PCR; TCRdb lists only in-frame clones, some missing. The sample contains some 260,000 clones, around 84% of which appear only once. The sequencing input was PBMCs or T cells enriched from blood (not recorded which). Source of these receptors: a man aged 25-45 years with acute COVID-19.

This chain joins TRBV5-5 and TRBJ1-1, with D perhaps TRBD1 (6 bases). Trimming took 5 bases from V and 1 from J, leaving 9 bases between them. Per germline, CDR1 SGHKS and CDR2 YYEKEE (reference sequence). The CDR3 runs to 13 residues. CDR3 nucleotides: TGTGCCAGCAGATTGACAGGGAACACTGAAGCTTTCTTT. Protein sequence: CASRLTGNTEAFF. The full variable domain, in which reference TRBV5-5 and TRBJ1-1 provide the parts outside the CDR3, is DAGVTQSPTHLIKTRGQQVTLRCSPISGHKSVSWYQQVLGQGPQFIFQYYEKEERGRGNFPDRFSARQFPNYSSELNVNALLLGDSALYLCASRLTGNTEAFFGQGTRLTVV.

In this sample, this clone turned up a few times. The V call is TRBV6-5, the J call TRBJ1-6, with 8 positions matching TRBD1. The CDR3 is 14 residues long. CDR1 and CDR2 from the germline V gene are MNHEY and SVGAGI. V lost 6 bases to trimming and J lost 10 bases; unmatched junction nucleotides: 8. The CDR3: CASRSDRVLSPLHF. CDR3 bases: TGTGCCAGCAGGTCGGACAGGGTCCTGTCACCCCTCCACTTT.

This chain connects TRBV7-2 to TRBJ1-1, with 8 bases that match TRBD1. The CDR3 has 15 amino acids. From germline, CDR1 is SGHTA and CDR2 FQGNSA. The trim removed 3 bases at V and 5 bases at J, leaving 8 bases unmatched. The CDR3 is CASSFQGAGRTEAFF. In DNA form, the CDR3 reads TGTGCCAGCAGCTTTCAGGGGGCTGGCCGGACTGAAGCTTTCTTT.

J is TRBJ2-3 and V is TRBV18; maybe TRBD2 (5 bases). V gave up 4 bases and J gave up 0 bases, with 11 bases separating them. This CDR3 has 15 amino acids. CDR1 KGHSH and CDR2 LQKENI come from the germline V gene. The CDR3 DNA reads as TGTGCCAGCTCACTGGCGGGTCACAGCACAGATACGCAGTATTTT. Amino acids: CASSLAGHSTDTQYF.

The rearrangement uses TRBV6-2 or TRBV6-3 and TRBJ1-1; tentative D call: TRBD1 (5 bases). The CDR3 has 13 amino acids. In germline, CDR1 is MNHEY, CDR2 SVGEGT. V gave up 2 bases and J gave up 6 bases, with 10 bases separating them. The CDR3 DNA follows: TGTGCCAGCAGTTACGGAGGGGTCCCTGAAGCTTTCTTT. The encoded protein is CASSYGGVPEAFF.

This chain joins TRBV19 and TRBJ2-7; D gene uncertain. CDR1 is LNHDA and CDR2 is SQIVND in the germline V gene (reference sequence). Trimming stripped 6 bases from V and 3 bases from J, with 12 bases between. This CDR3 region has 13 residues. CDR3 nucleotide sequence: TGTGCCAGTAGGAGAACTCGGAGCTACGAGCAGTACGTC. Encoded protein: CASRRTRSYEQYV.

As for this clone: Other DNA sequences of this sample code for an identical CDR3. The rearrangement uses TRBV19 and TRBJ1-1; D not certain. V lost 6 bases, J lost 6 bases, and 8 bases lay in between. This CDR3 contains 11 residues. The germline V gene encodes CDR1 LNHDA and CDR2 SQIVND (reference sequence). CDR3 sequence reads: CASSRTAEAFF. In DNA form, the CDR3 reads TGTGCCAGTAGCAGGACTGCTGAAGCTTTCTTT.

Only one count was recorded for this clone. The V and J genes are TRBV30 and TRBJ2-7; D is unresolved. V was clipped by 3 bases and J by 2 bases, with 8 bases between them. There are 12 residues in the CDR3. Germline assignment: CDR1 GTSNPN and CDR2 SVGIG (reference sequence). The chain's CDR3 is CAWSYGAYEQYV. The CDR3 DNA is TGTGCCTGGAGCTACGGAGCCTACGAGCAGTACGTC.

The chain links TRBV24-1 to TRBJ1-3; D remains unclear. CDR3 length: 14 amino acids. V shed 3 bases and J shed 0 bases, with 5 bases lying between them. Per the germline V gene, CDR1 is KGHDR and CDR2 is SFDVKD. CDR3 bases: TGTGCCACCAGTGATCCATTCTCTGGAAACACCATATATTTT. Its translation is CATSDPFSGNTIYF.

The V gene is TRBV9, the J gene TRBJ2-1, with TRBD2 matching over 10 bases. This CDR3 comprises 15 residues. Per the germline V gene, CDR1 is SGDLS and CDR2 is YYNGEE. V lost 1 base, J lost 7 bases, and 5 bases stayed unmatched. For the CDR3, the DNA is TGTGCCAGCAGCGTACTAAGCGGGGGGGTTAATGAGCAGTTCTTC. Protein sequence: CASSVLSGGVNEQFF.

V usage is TRBV18 and J usage is TRBJ1-1; 11 bases map to TRBD1. Losses at the gene ends were 3 bases for V and 3 bases for J; bases not matched to a gene: 3. The CDR3 has 15 residues. Germline CDR1 is KGHSH and CDR2 is LQKENI. In DNA form, the CDR3 reads TGTGCCAGCTCACCGGACAGGGGGCTAGACACTGAAGCTTTCTTT. It is translated as CASSPDRGLDTEAFF.

The V call is TRBV7-9, the J call TRBJ1-2; possibly TRBD1 for D (6 bases). CDR3 length: 13 amino acids. Germline CDR1 reads SEHNR; CDR2 reads FQNEAQ (reference sequence). The V end was cut by 4 bases, the J end by 8 bases, with 14 bases between. The CDR3 nucleotides are TGTGCCAGCAGCTCCGGGCCAACAGGGGGCTACACCTTC. It yields the protein CASSSGPTGGYTF.

This chain joins TRBV2 and TRBJ2-5, with TRBD2 matching over 10 bases. The germline gives CDR1 SNHLY, CDR2 FYNNEI. The CDR3 contains 16 residues. The ends lost 7 bases at V and 4 bases at J; junction bases unmatched: 12. The CDR3 nucleotides read TGTGCCAGCAAGACTCCTAGCGGGGGCCCCGGAGAGACCCAGTACTTC. It translates to CASKTPSGGPGETQYF.

The V and J genes are TRBV28 and TRBJ1-1; tentatively, D is TRBD1 (5 bases). Germline V gene lookup returns CDR1 MDHEN and CDR2 SYDVKM. V was cut by 10 bases and J by 4 bases, with 19 bases left in between. The length of the CDR3 is 14 residues. In DNA, the CDR3 is TGTGCCACCACAGCTTTCCGGGGGGGCACTGAAGCTTTCTTT. Its protein is CATTAFRGGTEAFF.

The chain carries TRBV5-4 and TRBJ1-1; possibly TRBD1 for D (5 bases). The length of the CDR3 is 16 residues. The V end lost 3 bases, the J end lost 4 bases, and 19 bases lay between the germline ends. In germline, CDR1 is SGHNT, CDR2 YYREEE (reference sequence). DNA for the CDR3: TGTGCCAGCAGCTCAACCCGGGGACTCCGGACCACTGAAGCTTTCTTT. Protein sequence: CASSSTRGLRTTEAFF.

The count of this clone is one. A junction boundary mismatches the germline segment, possibly from a read error. The rearrangement links TRBV7-7 to TRBJ1-1; D unresolved. Germline values: CDR1 SSHAT, CDR2 FNYEAQ (reference sequence). The CDR3 spans 13 residues. The CDR3 loop reads CASSFSLGTEAFF. The DNA of the CDR3 is TGTGCTAGCAGCTTCAGTCTAGGCACTGAAGCTTTCTTT.

The V gene is TRBV5-1, the J gene TRBJ1-6, with a possible D match to TRBD1 (5 bases). Germline V lookup: CDR1 SGHRS, CDR2 YFSETQ. This CDR3 region has 19 residues. Between the trimmed V and J ends, which lost 2 bases and 0 bases, there was a span of 18 bases. The DNA for the CDR3 is TGCGCCAGCAGCTTTCAAGGGGCAACGCGTGGCTCCTATAATTCACCCCTCCACTTT. Translated, it gives CASSFQGATRGSYNSPLHF.

The rearrangement links TRBV6-5 to TRBJ1-5, with 7 bases fitting TRBD1. V lost 6 bases, J lost 2 bases, and 4 bases stayed unmatched. The CDR3 spans 14 residues. Per germline, CDR1 MNHEY and CDR2 SVGAGI. CDR3 protein: CASRVTGGNQPQHF. DNA of the CDR3: TGTGCCAGCAGGGTAACAGGGGGCAATCAGCCCCAGCATTTT.